These 19 T cell receptor beta chains were all obtained from the same sample, sequenced in a study of cytomegalovirus exposure and HLA in healthy donors. 13 Jbeta primers and 60 Vbeta primers were used for the PCR. Data came from immunoSEQ multiplex PCR; TCRdb stores just in-frame clones and leaves some out. The sample consists of over 120,000 clones, roughly 10% of them appearing once. The sequenced sample consisted of PBMCs. The source of these receptors is a man aged 45-65 years in good health and CMV-seronegative.

This clone has just a few counts. Other DNA sequences in this specimen translate into the identical CDR3. The V gene is TRBV30, the J gene TRBJ2-7; no definite D call. The CDR3 is 13 residues long. The V end was cut by 1 base, the J end by 2 bases, with 9 bases between. Germline V gene sequence: CDR1 GTSNPN, CDR2 SVGIG (reference sequence). The CDR3 DNA is TGTGCCTGGAGTGGGCAGGCCCCCTACGAGCAGTACTTC. Translating it yields CAWSGQAPYEQYF.

The sample holds a few counts of this clone. V usage is TRBV5-8 and J usage is TRBJ1-3; D is uncertain. The germline gives CDR1 SGHTS, CDR2 YDEGEE. The CDR3 contains 11 residues. Trimming shortened V by 4 bases and J by 7 bases, and 6 bases separated the two germline ends. The CDR3 DNA is TGTGCCAGCAGCCCCCTTAACACCATATATTTT. Its protein is CASSPLNTIYF.

This clone occurred a few times. The chain links TRBV29-1 to TRBJ1-1; 7 bases are shared with TRBD1. In germline, CDR1 is SQVTM, CDR2 ANQGSEA. V shed 8 bases, J shed 5 bases, and the junction held 11 bases outside the gene matches. The CDR3 extends over 13 amino acids. The CDR3 nucleotides are TGCAGCACCCGGACCTCAGGGGGGACTGAAGCTTTCTTT. Protein product: CSTRTSGGTEAFF.

The chain employs TRBV19 and TRBJ2-6, with D possibly TRBD1 on 5 matching bases. Deletions cut 7 bases from V and 0 bases from J, with 13 bases between. The CDR3 extends over 16 amino acids. Germline CDR1 and CDR2: LNHDA and SQIVND (reference sequence). The CDR3 DNA follows: TGTGCCAGTACCACAACAGGTCTCTCTGGGGCCAACGTCCTGACTTTC. Residues: CASTTTGLSGANVLTF.

This rearrangement joins TRBV9 to TRBJ1-6, with 7 positions matching TRBD1. The CDR3 spans 14 residues. Germline V gene data show CDR1 as SGDLS and CDR2 as YYNGEE. V dropped 2 bases and J dropped 5; count of bases not matched to a gene: 1. The CDR3 reads CASSVTGNNSPLHF. DNA of the CDR3: TGTGCCAGCAGCGTGACAGGGAATAATTCACCCCTCCACTTT. Supplemented by reference TRBV9 and TRBJ1-6, the full variable domain reads DSGVTQTPKHLITATGQRVTLRCSPRSGDLSVYWYQQSLDQGLQFLIQYYNGEERAKGNILERFSAQQFPDLHSELNLSSLELGDSALYFCASSVTGNNSPLHFGNGTRLTVT.

This clone was detected a few times. The chain is built from TRBV28 and TRBJ2-5; possibly TRBD1 for D (6 bases). Per the germline V gene, CDR1 is MDHEN and CDR2 is SYDVKM. The CDR3 loop spans 17 amino acids. V shed 7 bases and J shed 5 bases, with 26 bases lying between them. CDR3 coding DNA: TGTGCCAGCACCCTGACCGGGACATCCGCACGGAGGGAGACCCAGTACTTC. Amino acids: CASTLTGTSARRETQYF.

This clone was counted a single time. V is TRBV5-1 and J is TRBJ2-7; 11 bases line up with TRBD2. The junction had 10 bases not matched to a gene; V was cut back by 5 bases and J by 0 bases. Germline CDR1 and CDR2: SGHRS and YFSETQ. The CDR3 totals 17 residues. The CDR3 protein is CASRIILAGGSSYEQYF. The CDR3 bases are TGCGCCAGCAGAATTATTCTAGCGGGAGGAAGCTCCTACGAGCAGTACTTC.

This chain uses TRBV14 with TRBJ1-4; the match to TRBD1 covers 7 bases. Germline lookup yields CDR1 SGHDN and CDR2 FVKESK. The CDR3 runs 13 residues. Trimming removed 5 bases from V and 4 bases from J; junction bases left unmatched: 1. The CDR3: CASSDRVNEKLFF. CDR3 DNA sequence: TGTGCCAGCAGCGACAGGGTTAATGAAAAACTGTTTTTT.

This rearrangement joins TRBV25-1 to TRBJ1-2; D gene unclear. This CDR3 is built from 15 residues. Germline V CDR1 and CDR2: MGHDK, SYGVNS. The V gene lost 6 bases and the J gene lost 5 bases, with 19 bases spanning the gap. CDR3 sequence: CASSYPRGGEYGYTF. The CDR3, as DNA: TGTGCCAGCAGCTACCCCAGAGGTGGGGAGTATGGCTACACCTTC.

This clone has more than one count but fewer than ten. The chain carries TRBV7-9 and TRBJ1-1; 7 nucleotides agree with TRBD1. With V trimmed by 3 bases and J by 1 base, 2 bases remained unmatched. The germline gives CDR1 SEHNR, CDR2 FQNEAQ (reference sequence). The CDR3 covers 14 residues. CDR3 residues: CASSLGTENTEAFF. The CDR3 nucleotides are TGTGCCAGCAGCTTGGGGACAGAGAACACTGAAGCTTTCTTT.

There are a few counts of this clone. The V gene is TRBV5-8, the J gene TRBJ2-1, with TRBD1 matching 9 bases. CDR1 is SGHTS, CDR2 YDEGEE, per germline. J was trimmed by 6 bases and V by 5 bases; bases with no gene match: 9. The CDR3 runs to 15 residues. The CDR3 sequence is CASSITGGYINEQFF. For the CDR3, the DNA is TGTGCCAGCAGTATCACAGGGGGCTACATCAATGAGCAGTTCTTC.

The chain carries TRBV7-2 and TRBJ2-7, with 7 bases lining up with TRBD2. The length of the CDR3 is 18 residues. Germline CDR1 SGHTA, CDR2 FQGNSA. With V trimmed by 1 base and J by 0 bases, 12 bases remained unmatched. The CDR3 spells CASSLVGGRGSSSYEQYF. The DNA of the CDR3 is TGTGCCAGCAGCTTAGTAGGAGGGAGGGGCTCTAGCTCCTACGAGCAGTACTTC.

In its sample, this clone was seen a few times. The chain joins TRBV19 to TRBJ2-1, with 7 positions matching TRBD2. This CDR3 spans 17 amino acids. Unmatched junction bases numbered 16, after V lost 5 bases and J lost 6 bases. Germline CDR1 and CDR2: LNHDA and SQIVND (reference sequence). The CDR3 reads CASSFTPRGRAFNEQFF. The CDR3 DNA sequence: TGTGCCAGTAGTTTCACCCCCCGCGGGAGAGCTTTCAATGAGCAGTTCTTC.

This chain uses TRBV28 with TRBJ2-5, with a possible D match to TRBD1 (5 bases). In germline, CDR1 is MDHEN, CDR2 SYDVKM. V was trimmed by 6 bases and J by 5 bases, leaving 19 bases between them. There are 15 residues in the CDR3. Here the CDR3 DNA reads TGTGCCAGCAGGGCACTCGGACAAACGGATGAGACCCAGTACTTC. This translates into CASRALGQTDETQYF.

The table lists this clone with a few counts. The J gene is TRBJ1-1, the V gene TRBV30, with a possible D match to TRBD1 (6 bases). Germline V gene lookup returns CDR1 GTSNPN and CDR2 SVGIG (reference sequence). Trimming shortened V by 3 bases and J by 10 bases, and 18 bases separated the two germline ends. The CDR3 consists of 13 residues. CDR3 DNA sequence: TGTGCCTGGAGAGTAACAGGGACCTTTGGAGCTTTCTTT. Its protein product is CAWRVTGTFGAFF.

V usage is TRBV11-3 and J usage is TRBJ2-1; weak D call: TRBD2 (5 bases). Germline V lookup: CDR1 SGHNT, CDR2 YENEEA. V was shortened by 5 bases and J by 0 bases, with 11 bases between the two germline ends. The CDR3 length is 15 residues. CDR3 protein: CASSPTSYSYNEQFF. DNA of the CDR3: TGTGCCAGCAGCCCTACTAGTTACTCCTACAATGAGCAGTTCTTC.

This clone was seen a few times. The chain couples TRBV2 to TRBJ1-1, with 11 bases lining up with TRBD1. CDR3 size: 15 residues. V shed 6 bases and J 2 bases; nucleotides not matched to a gene: 5. Germline V CDR1 and CDR2: SNHLY, FYNNEI. CDR3 DNA sequence: TGTGCCAGCAGGAGGGACAGGGGGATCAACACTGAAGCTTTCTTT. The encoded protein is CASRRDRGINTEAFF.

The chain combines TRBV2 with TRBJ2-5; TRBD2 matches at 10 bases. The CDR3 extends over 17 amino acids. CDR1 and CDR2 from the germline V gene are SNHLY and FYNNEI. Trimming cost V 7 bases and J 5 bases; bases outside gene matches: 16. In DNA, the CDR3 is TGTGCCAGCATCCGGGGGACCAGCGGGAGGGGCCGTGAGACCCAGTACTTC. Its protein is CASIRGTSGRGRETQYF.

This clone was detected only a few times. The chain combines TRBV19 with TRBJ1-3; D not resolved. The ends were cut back, 4 bases at V and 0 bases at J, with 10 bases in the middle. From germline, CDR1 is LNHDA and CDR2 SQIVND (reference sequence). The CDR3 is 15 amino acids. CDR3 sequence (DNA): TGTGCCAGTAGTACTTATTCGGGCTCTGGAAACACCATATATTTT. Residues: CASSTYSGSGNTIYF.